This paragraph covers one T cell receptor (beta chain) sequence. This sample includes further DNA sequences coding for the same CDR3. This entry comes from a study of T cell responses to AZD1222 COVID-19 vaccine. The germline CDR1 and CDR2 sequences are LNHDA and SQIVND (reference sequence). This CDR3 contains 14 residues. V was cut by 5 bases and J by 0 bases, with 11 bases left in between. TCRdb's copy holds only in-frame clones and misses some; the assay was immunoSEQ multiplex PCR. The sample gives some 120,000 clones, just over 85% of which show up once; under 9% is in the top ten. The sequencing here drew on peripheral blood, taken on day 0 of AZD1222 vaccination. The receptor was derived from an adult in good health. V and J are TRBV19 and TRBJ2-7, with D possibly TRBD1 on 6 matching bases. In DNA form, the CDR3 reads TGTGCCAGTAGTCGACAGGAAAGCTCCTACGAGCAGTACTTC. Translating it yields CASSRQESSYEQYF.